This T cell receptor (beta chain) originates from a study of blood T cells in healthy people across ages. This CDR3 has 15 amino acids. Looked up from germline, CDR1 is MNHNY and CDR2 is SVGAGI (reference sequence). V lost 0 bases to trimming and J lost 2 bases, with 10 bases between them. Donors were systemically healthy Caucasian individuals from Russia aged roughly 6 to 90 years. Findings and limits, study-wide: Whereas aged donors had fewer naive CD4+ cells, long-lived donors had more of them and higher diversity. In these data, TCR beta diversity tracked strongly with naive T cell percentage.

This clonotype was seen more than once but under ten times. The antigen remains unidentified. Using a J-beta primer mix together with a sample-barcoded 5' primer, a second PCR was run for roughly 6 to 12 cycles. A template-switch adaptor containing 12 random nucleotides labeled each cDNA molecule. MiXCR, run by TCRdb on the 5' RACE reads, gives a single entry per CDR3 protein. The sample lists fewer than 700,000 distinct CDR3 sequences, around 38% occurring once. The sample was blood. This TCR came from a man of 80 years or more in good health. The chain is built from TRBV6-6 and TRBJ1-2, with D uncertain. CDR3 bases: TGTGCCAGCAGTTACTCCCAGGCGTCCAACTATGGCTACACCTTC. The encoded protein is CASSYSQASNYGYTF.